Below, 21 T cell receptor beta chains from the same sample are listed, as sequenced in a study of CD8+ T cells in alopecia areata. Documented treatment: oral pan-JAK inhibitor, 5-10 mg twice daily. Sequencing templates came from extracted RNA that was reverse transcribed into cDNA. Measured with immunoSEQ multiplex PCR; TCRdb has only the in-frame clones, and not every one. The sample shows a few hundred thousand clones, under 60% of them seen only once. Sequencing was performed on CD4+ T cells sorted from blood, taken at week 4, from a patient treated with tofacitinib. The receptors stem from a human donor with alopecia areata.

The rearrangement uses TRBV29-1 and TRBJ2-1; 9 bases agree with TRBD1. The V segment lost 3 bases and the J segment 2 bases; nucleotides outside the gene matches: 5. Per germline, CDR1 SQVTM and CDR2 ANQGSEA. This CDR3 has 15 amino acids. The CDR3, as DNA: TGCAGCGTTGAGCCCTACAGGGGGCCCTACAATGAGCAGTTCTTC. It codes for CSVEPYRGPYNEQFF.

The chain recombines TRBV7-8 with TRBJ2-1; 13 bases match TRBD2. The V segment lost 1 base and the J segment 8 bases; nucleotides outside the gene matches: 2. The CDR3 extends over 15 amino acids. The germline V gene encodes CDR1 SGHVS and CDR2 FQNEAQ. The CDR3 sequence is CASSLELAGGHEQFF. CDR3 bases: TGTGCCAGCAGCTTAGAACTAGCGGGGGGGCATGAGCAGTTCTTC.

This clone has ten or more counts. The chain is built from TRBV2 and TRBJ2-3, with 8 nucleotides matching TRBD2. With 6 bases clipped from V and 3 bases from J, the junction kept 8 bases outside the gene matches. CDR1 SNHLY and CDR2 FYNNEI come from the germline V gene. The CDR3 runs to 15 residues. Here the CDR3 reads CASRPRGGVTDTQYF. The CDR3 DNA sequence: TGTGCCAGCAGGCCCCGGGGGGGAGTAACAGATACGCAGTATTTT.

The CDR3 bases are TGTGCCAGCAGCTTAGCGCTGGGCACAGATACGCAGTATTTT. It specifies CASSLALGTDTQYF. The chain combines TRBV7-2 with TRBJ2-3; no firm D call. V gave up 0 bases and J gave up 1 base, with 5 bases separating them. This CDR3 has 14 amino acids. CDR1 is SGHTA, CDR2 FQGNSA, per germline.

This clone was seen repeatedly, ten times or more. This rearrangement joins TRBV19 to TRBJ2-1; 10 bases are a match to TRBD2. V gave up 6 bases and J gave up 8 bases; unmatched junction bases: 10. Germline CDR1 is LNHDA and CDR2 is SQIVND (reference sequence). CDR3 length: 15 amino acids. CDR3 protein: CASRKPGTSVHEQFF. The CDR3, as DNA: TGTGCCAGTAGAAAACCCGGGACTAGCGTGCATGAGCAGTTCTTC. Full variable domain (outside the CDR3, taken from reference TRBV19 and TRBJ2-1): DGGITQSPKYLFRKEGQNVTLSCEQNLNHDAMYWYRQDPGQGLRLIYYSQIVNDFQKGDIAEGYSVSREKKESFPLTVTSAQKNPTAFYLCASRKPGTSVHEQFFGPGTRLTVL.

This clone was observed a single time. The rearrangement joins TRBV29-1 to TRBJ1-2; D might be TRBD1 (5 bases). Trimming shortened V by 0 bases and J by 2 bases, and 10 bases separated the two germline ends. In germline, CDR1 is SQVTM, CDR2 ANQGSEA. The CDR3 has 14 amino acids. The CDR3, as DNA: TGCAGCGTTGAAGATCGGGGCGAAAACTATGGCTACACCTTC. It yields the protein CSVEDRGENYGYTF.

This clone occurred a few times. The chain has TRBV29-1 and TRBJ2-2; D unresolved. The CDR3 covers 12 residues. V was clipped by 7 bases and J by 4 bases, with 10 bases between them. Looked up from germline, CDR1 is SQVTM and CDR2 is ANQGSEA. CDR3 in amino acids: CSGARPTGELFF. The CDR3 DNA follows: TGCAGCGGCGCGCGCCCCACCGGGGAGCTGTTTTTT.

This clone appeared a few times. The rearrangement links TRBV29-1 to TRBJ1-2, with D possibly TRBD1 on 5 matching bases. Per the germline V gene, CDR1 is SQVTM and CDR2 is ANQGSEA. CDR3 length equals 11 residues. V was trimmed by 4 bases and J by 8 bases, leaving 11 bases between them. Here the CDR3 DNA reads TGCAGCGTTGTACGAGGGGCCGGCTACACCTTC. It is translated as CSVVRGAGYTF.

This clone has only a few counts. This sequence joins TRBV29-1 and TRBJ1-1; a possible D gene is TRBD1 (5 bases). The CDR3 length is 14 residues. The ends were cut back, 7 bases at V and 1 base at J, with 16 bases in the middle. From germline, CDR1 is SQVTM and CDR2 ANQGSEA. CDR3 DNA sequence: TGCAGCGGGGACCAGGGACCGCGGAACACTGAAGCTTTCTTT. It codes for CSGDQGPRNTEAFF.

The J gene is TRBJ1-2, the V gene TRBV14; TRBD1 agrees at 9 bases. The CDR3 length is 16 residues. Per germline, CDR1 SGHDN and CDR2 FVKESK. The J segment lost 4 bases and the V segment lost 1 base, leaving 7 bases of the junction unmatched. CDR3 protein: CASSQGDRAGSYGYTF. Here the CDR3 DNA reads TGTGCCAGCAGCCAAGGGGACAGGGCAGGAAGCTATGGCTACACCTTC.

The rearrangement links TRBV29-1 to TRBJ1-1; the D gene is possibly TRBD1 (6 bases). The germline gives CDR1 SQVTM, CDR2 ANQGSEA. The V end lost 0 bases, the J end lost 1 base, and 15 bases lay between the germline ends. The CDR3 loop spans 16 amino acids. The CDR3 loop reads CSVEEAGVGGNTEAFF. The CDR3 DNA reads TGCAGCGTTGAAGAGGCAGGGGTAGGGGGGAACACTGAAGCTTTCTTT.

This clone has only a few counts. At the DNA level, this CDR3 is encoded by other sequences in the same sample as well. The V gene is TRBV18, the J gene TRBJ2-3; D uncertain. V was shortened by 3 bases and J by 0 bases, with 4 bases between the two germline ends. The CDR3 runs 13 residues. From germline, CDR1 is KGHSH and CDR2 LQKENI. The CDR3 nucleotides read TGTGCCAGCTCACCCCCGAGCACAGATACGCAGTATTTT. It encodes CASSPPSTDTQYF.

This chain uses TRBV28 with TRBJ2-3, with 7 bases identical to TRBD1. Germline lookup yields CDR1 MDHEN and CDR2 SYDVKM. Trimming took 10 bases from V and 2 from J; bases not matched to a gene: 12. The CDR3 totals 15 residues. In DNA, the CDR3 is TGTGCCACAAGAAAACAGGGGCCCACCACAGATACGCAGTATTTT. It specifies CATRKQGPTTDTQYF.

The rearrangement uses TRBV30 and TRBJ1-5; TRBD1 aligns across 7 bases. CDR1 GTSNPN and CDR2 SVGIG come from the germline V gene (reference sequence). CDR3 length equals 13 residues. Trimming at V came to 3 bases and at J to 11 bases, leaving 10 bases not matched to a gene. The CDR3 spells CAWSLKSTGAQHF. The DNA for the CDR3 is TGTGCCTGGAGCTTAAAATCTACAGGGGCCCAGCATTTT.

This chain joins TRBV2 and TRBJ2-3; 12 bases match TRBD2. This CDR3 region has 17 residues. Trimming cost V 6 bases and J 5 bases; bases outside gene matches: 12. Per the germline V gene, CDR1 is SNHLY and CDR2 is FYNNEI. The CDR3 nucleotides are TGTGCCAGCAGGACCGGACGGACTAGCGGGGATAAAGATACGCAGTATTTT. It codes for CASRTGRTSGDKDTQYF.

The chain has TRBV15 and TRBJ2-4; weak D call: TRBD2 (5 bases). This CDR3 is 15 amino acids long. With 0 bases removed from V and 10 bases from J, the gap between germline ends came to 16 bases. In germline, CDR1 is LNHNV, CDR2 YYDKDF (reference sequence). CDR3 sequence reads: CATSREVSRDGIQYF. CDR3 in DNA: TGTGCCACCAGCAGAGAGGTTTCCCGGGATGGGATTCAGTACTTC.

This clone was recorded a few times. This chain connects TRBV29-1 to TRBJ2-1; 13 bases agree with TRBD2. CDR1 and CDR2 from the germline V gene are SQVTM and ANQGSEA. The CDR3 extends over 13 amino acids. CDR3 region: CKTSGGAHNEQFF. DNA for the CDR3: TGCAAAACTAGCGGGGGGGCCCACAATGAGCAGTTCTTC.

The rearrangement links TRBV30 to TRBJ1-1; the match to TRBD1 covers 9 bases. CDR1 is GTSNPN and CDR2 is SVGIG in the germline V gene (reference sequence). With 4 bases clipped from V and 1 base from J, the junction kept 4 bases outside the gene matches. The CDR3 is made up of 14 amino acids. CDR3 DNA: TGTGCCTGGAAGATGGACAGGGGGAACACTGAAGCTTTCTTT. Translation: CAWKMDRGNTEAFF.

V gene TRBV4-3 combines with J gene TRBJ2-7; TRBD1 agrees at 8 bases. V dropped 4 bases and J dropped 1; count of bases not matched to a gene: 0. Germline V gives CDR1 LGHNA, CDR2 YSLEER. The CDR3 sequence is 13 residues long. DNA of the CDR3: TGCGCCAGCAGCCGGGACAGGTCCTACGAGCAGTACTTC. It translates to CASSRDRSYEQYF.

The gene calls are TRBV7-2 and TRBJ1-1; 9 bases match TRBD1. CDR3 length equals 14 residues. V was clipped by 5 bases and J by 4 bases; unmatched bases: 5. Germline CDR1 is SGHTA and CDR2 is FQGNSA. In DNA, the CDR3 is TGTGCCAGCAGCGCGGGACAGGGAGGCACTGAAGCTTTCTTT. This encodes CASSAGQGGTEAFF.

This clone showed up just a few times. V usage is TRBV7-2 and J usage is TRBJ1-5, with 7 bases aligning to TRBD1. The CDR3 is 15 amino acids. V was clipped by 2 bases and J by 3 bases; unmatched bases: 4. Germline V gene sequence: CDR1 SGHTA, CDR2 FQGNSA. In DNA form, the CDR3 reads TGTGCCAGCAGCTTATACAGGGGAGACAATCAGCCCCAGCATTTT. Translation: CASSLYRGDNQPQHF. The whole variable domain, filled in from reference TRBV7-2 and TRBJ1-5, reads GAGVSQSPSNKVTEKGKDVELRCDPISGHTALYWYRQSLGQGLEFLIYFQGNSAPDKSGLPSDRFSAERTGGSVSTLTIQRTQQEDSAVYLCASSLYRGDNQPQHFGDGTRLSIL.